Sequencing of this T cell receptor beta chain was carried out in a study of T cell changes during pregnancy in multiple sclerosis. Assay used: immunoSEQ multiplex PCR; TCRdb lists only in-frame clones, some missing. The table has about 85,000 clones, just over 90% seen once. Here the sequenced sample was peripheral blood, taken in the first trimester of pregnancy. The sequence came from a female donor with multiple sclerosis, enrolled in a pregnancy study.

The CDR3 spells CSVEPEAVTSYNEQFF. CDR3 DNA: TGCAGCGTTGAGCCAGAAGCGGTGACCTCCTACAATGAGCAGTTCTTC. This chain connects TRBV29-1 to TRBJ2-1; D is perhaps TRBD2 (5 bases). Trimming pared 3 bases from V and 0 bases from J, leaving 15 bases between. This CDR3 spans 16 amino acids. Germline V lookup: CDR1 SQVTM, CDR2 ANQGSEA.